Shown below are 10 T cell receptor beta chains from a single sample sequenced in a study of cytomegalovirus exposure and HLA in healthy donors. Both 60 Vbeta primers and 13 Jbeta primers went into the PCR. Only in-frame clones appear in the TCRdb table, and some are missing; sequencing was by immunoSEQ multiplex PCR. In the table there are more than 90,000 clones, around three quarters of which are singletons. The sample was PBMCs. Receptor source: a man aged 40-49 years in good health and CMV-seronegative.

The genes are TRBV27 and TRBJ1-1; D possibly corresponds to TRBD1 (6 bases). The CDR3 runs to 14 residues. From germline, CDR1 is MNHEY and CDR2 SMNVEV (reference sequence). Trimming removed 6 bases from V and 2 bases from J, with 13 bases in between. Here the CDR3 DNA reads TGTGCCAGCAGCCCGAACAGGGATAACACTGAAGCTTTCTTT. It codes for CASSPNRDNTEAFF.

The genes are TRBV2 and TRBJ2-7; D gene ambiguous. This CDR3 contains 14 residues. The germline V gene has CDR1 SNHLY and CDR2 FYNNEI. V dropped 0 bases and J dropped 2 bases, with 8 bases sitting between them. The chain's CDR3 is CASSEAGVAYEQYV. The CDR3 bases are TGTGCCAGCAGTGAAGCCGGAGTTGCCTACGAGCAGTACGTC.

This clone occurred a few times. This sequence joins TRBV7-9 and TRBJ2-4, with D perhaps matching TRBD2 (8 bases). The CDR3 spans 13 residues. V gave up 11 bases and J gave up 6 bases, with 17 bases separating them. Per germline, CDR1 SEHNR and CDR2 FQNEAQ (reference sequence). The DNA for the CDR3 is TGTGCCTCACGGCGGGGGGACAGAAACATTCAGTACTTC. It is translated as CASRRGDRNIQYF.

This clone was seen a single time. The sample holds other DNA sequences that translate to the same CDR3. The V gene is TRBV7-2, the J gene TRBJ1-1; 7 bases are shared with TRBD1. Germline V CDR1 and CDR2: SGHTA, FQGNSA. The V segment lost 1 base and the J segment 5 bases; nucleotides outside the gene matches: 10. The CDR3 has 16 amino acids. The CDR3 is CASSLEPGGRGTEAFF. Written as DNA, the CDR3 is TGTGCCAGCAGCTTAGAGCCAGGGGGGCGCGGTACTGAAGCTTTCTTT.

Note on this clone: One end of the junction fails to match germline, which may point to a read error. The chain joins TRBV7-9 to TRBJ1-3; D uncertain. Germline V gene sequence: CDR1 SEHNR, CDR2 FQNEAQ (reference sequence). There are 14 residues in the CDR3. CDR3 sequence (DNA): TGTGCCAGCAGTTTTGGGAGCTCTGGAAGCACCATATATTTT. This sequence encodes CASSFGSSGSTIYF.

The rearrangement joins TRBV6-1 to TRBJ2-1; 8 nucleotides line up with TRBD1. Looked up from germline, CDR1 is MNHNS and CDR2 is SASEGT. The CDR3 length is 13 residues. Unmatched junction bases numbered 7, after V lost 6 bases and J lost 9 bases. DNA for the CDR3: TGTGCCAGCAGGGACAGGGCGTGGGCTGAGCAGTTCTTC. Its protein product is CASRDRAWAEQFF.

This chain connects TRBV5-1 to TRBJ2-3; 10 bases fit TRBD2. Germline values: CDR1 SGHRS, CDR2 YFSETQ. The CDR3 covers 18 residues. Trimming at V came to 3 bases and at J to 2 bases, leaving 12 bases not matched to a gene. Here the CDR3 reads CASSSRGASGGVTDTQYF. The DNA for the CDR3 is TGCGCCAGCAGCTCCCGGGGTGCCAGCGGGGGGGTCACAGATACGCAGTATTTT.

This clone showed up just once. The chain uses TRBV6-6 and TRBJ1-2; tentative D call: TRBD1 (5 bases). Trimming removed 6 bases at V and 1 base at J, with 9 bases between. Germline assignment: CDR1 MNHNY and CDR2 SVGAGI (reference sequence). The CDR3 covers 13 residues. CDR3 protein: CASSPDSNYGYTF. For the CDR3, the DNA is TGTGCCAGCAGCCCCGACAGTAACTATGGCTACACCTTC.

J is TRBJ1-6 and V is TRBV2; D is undetermined. Germline V CDR1 and CDR2: SNHLY, FYNNEI. V gave up 7 bases and J gave up 2 bases, with 9 bases separating them. The length of the CDR3 is 14 residues. CDR3 nucleotides: TGTGCCAGCACCTATAACCCCTATAATTCACCCCTCCACTTT. It translates to CASTYNPYNSPLHF. Looking up the rest from reference TRBV2 and TRBJ1-6 gives the full variable domain: EPEVTQTPSHQVTQMGQEVILRCVPISNHLYFYWYRQILGQKVEFLVSFYNNEISEKSEIFDDQFSVERPDGSNFTLKIRSTKLEDSAMYFCASTYNPYNSPLHFGNGTRLTVT.

This rearrangement joins TRBV11-1 to TRBJ1-2; no definite D call. V was pared by 1 base and J by 4 bases, with 7 bases between. The CDR3 has 13 residues. The germline gives CDR1 SGHAT, CDR2 FQDESV (reference sequence). The DNA of the CDR3 is TGTGCCAGCAGCTTAGATCTGAGCTATGGCTACACCTTC. Translation: CASSLDLSYGYTF.